One sample yielded the 27 T cell receptor beta chains listed below, sequenced in a study of T-cell reconstitution after alpha-beta-depleted transplantation in children (dated by TCRdb to 2016 to 2018). Receptor amplification or capture employed PCR. Reads for this sample came from an Illumina HiSeq 2500. TCR library preparation used molecular barcoding, with unique molecular identifiers applied to normalize quantification of the TCRbeta repertoire. The public reads were reanalyzed by TCRdb: fastp trimming at Q25, MiXCR alignment, in-frame beta chains only. CDR3 protein sequences are deduplicated, and each keeps its most common genes and DNA. A total of about 270,000 distinct CDR3 sequences appear in this sample, 9.9% of them only once. The ten largest clonotypes hold about 9.4% of the sample. Here the sequenced sample was PBMCs from the stem cell graft donor, taken from the stem cell graft. These receptors were obtained from a human donor who donated a stem cell graft to a child with SCID.

The chain recombines TRBV27 with TRBJ2-3; D is unresolved. This CDR3 is 17 amino acids long. Germline V gene sequence: CDR1 MNHEY, CDR2 SMNVEV (reference sequence). V was pared by 3 bases and J by 0 bases, with 16 bases between. CDR3 residues: CASSFAALWASTDTQYF. The CDR3 nucleotides are TGTGCCAGCAGTTTCGCTGCGCTATGGGCTAGCACAGATACGCAGTATTTT.

This clonotype was seen a few times. The rearrangement uses TRBV29-1 and TRBJ2-1, with TRBD2 as a possible D gene (5 bases). This CDR3 spans 12 amino acids. CDR1 and CDR2 from the germline V gene are SQVTM and ANQGSEA. Trimming took off 5 bases at V and 5 bases at J, with 10 bases between the two ends. CDR3 loop: CSVHPADNEQFF. For the CDR3, the DNA is TGCAGCGTTCATCCAGCGGACAATGAGCAGTTCTTC.

This clonotype was seen a few times. V gene TRBV18 combines with J gene TRBJ2-1, with 10 bases fitting TRBD1. From germline, CDR1 is KGHSH and CDR2 LQKENI. The ends lost 5 bases at V and 7 bases at J; junction bases unmatched: 11. This CDR3 is 16 amino acids long. CDR3 sequence: CASSSTLGQGMNEQFF. CDR3 bases: TGTGCCAGCTCATCGACGCTGGGACAGGGGATGAATGAGCAGTTCTTC.

This clonotype was counted ten times or more. V gene TRBV12-3 or TRBV12-4 combines with J gene TRBJ2-1; 9 positions agree with TRBD2. This CDR3 contains 17 residues. V gave up 3 bases and J gave up 7 bases; unmatched junction bases: 13. The CDR3 here is CASSFSAGGPSSNEQFF. CDR3 DNA: TGTGCCAGCAGTTTTTCTGCGGGGGGGCCGTCAAGTAATGAGCAGTTCTTC.

This clonotype was counted a few times. V and J are TRBV14 and TRBJ2-5; TRBD2 agrees at 8 bases. The CDR3 sequence is 14 residues long. V trimming: 5 bases; J trimming: 2 bases; junction bases outside the gene matches: 4. Looked up from germline, CDR1 is SGHDN and CDR2 is FVKESK. As DNA, the CDR3 is TGTGCCAGCAGCGCGATAGCGGGGCAAGAGACCCAGTACTTC. Amino acids: CASSAIAGQETQYF.

The chain has TRBV11-3 and TRBJ2-1; TRBD2 aligns across 8 bases. The CDR3 runs 15 residues. Per the germline V gene, CDR1 is SGHNT and CDR2 is YENEEA. The V and J ends lost 1 base and 7 bases, in that order; junction bases with no gene match: 6. CDR3 loop: CASSLAGGQWNEQFF. CDR3 nucleotide sequence: TGTGCCAGCAGCTTAGCGGGGGGGCAATGGAATGAGCAGTTCTTC.

This clonotype was found a few times. The chain is built from TRBV9 and TRBJ2-7; D possibly matches TRBD1 or TRBD2 (5 bases each). V was shortened by 4 bases and J by 2 bases, with 13 bases between the two germline ends. The germline CDR1 and CDR2 sequences are SGDLS and YYNGEE. This CDR3 spans 14 amino acids. The CDR3 loop is CASSTGTSTYEQYF. Written as DNA, the CDR3 is TGTGCCAGCAGCACCGGGACCTCAACCTACGAGCAGTACTTC.

In its sample, this clonotype was seen many times. The chain is built from TRBV5-1 and TRBJ1-1; a weak D match, TRBD1 (5 bases). Per germline, CDR1 SGHRS and CDR2 YFSETQ. V was shortened by 7 bases and J by 4 bases, with 17 bases between the two germline ends. CDR3 size: 14 residues. The CDR3 is CASGTGIQTTEAFF. The CDR3 DNA follows: TGCGCCAGCGGTACAGGAATTCAGACCACTGAAGCTTTCTTT.

The rearrangement joins TRBV4-1 to TRBJ1-1; tentatively, D is TRBD1 (6 bases). CDR1 is MGHRA, CDR2 YSYEKL, per germline. The V end lost 2 bases, the J end lost 1 base, and 8 bases lay between the germline ends. CDR3 length equals 14 residues. CDR3 protein: CASSQQGSNTEAFF. The CDR3 bases are TGCGCCAGCAGCCAACAGGGGTCGAACACTGAAGCTTTCTTT.

This rearrangement joins TRBV20-1 to TRBJ2-3; possibly TRBD1 for D (6 bases). CDR1 DFQATT and CDR2 SNEGSKA come from the germline V gene (reference sequence). This CDR3 has 13 residues. V lost 2 bases, J lost 2 bases, and 8 bases lay in between. The CDR3 spells CSARQGHTDTQYF. CDR3 coding DNA: TGCAGTGCTAGACAGGGGCACACAGATACGCAGTATTTT.

The V call is TRBV4-1, the J call TRBJ2-7; 9 nucleotides align to TRBD1. V gave up 2 bases and J gave up 6 bases; unmatched junction bases: 8. The CDR3 sequence is 15 residues long. From germline, CDR1 is MGHRA and CDR2 YSYEKL. In nucleotides, the CDR3 is TGCGCCAGCAGCCAAACCGGGACAGGGACCCGCGAGCAGTACTTC. This codes for CASSQTGTGTREQYF.

This chain connects TRBV3-1 to TRBJ1-2; D is unresolved. The CDR3 has 14 residues. CDR1 and CDR2 (germline): LGHDT, YNNKEL (reference sequence). Trimming took 3 bases from V and 0 from J, leaving 8 bases between them. The CDR3 DNA reads TGTGCCAGCAGCCAGCTAACCACTAACTATGGCTACACCTTC. It yields the protein CASSQLTTNYGYTF.

This chain joins TRBV9 and TRBJ2-5, with D hard to call. The CDR3 sequence is 12 residues long. Germline CDR1 and CDR2: SGDLS and YYNGEE. The V and J ends lost 0 bases and 4 bases respectively, with 4 bases between them. CDR3 coding DNA: TGTGCCAGCAGCGTAGAGGGAGAGACCCAGTACTTC. Its protein is CASSVEGETQYF.

This clonotype has more than one count but fewer than ten. The chain has TRBV12-3 or TRBV12-4 and TRBJ1-5; the match to TRBD1 covers 7 bases. This CDR3 has 15 residues. J gave up 11 bases and V 5 bases, and 15 bases lay outside the gene matches. The CDR3 DNA follows: TGTGCCAGCAGTATTTACAGGGGCCTCATTCGAGCCCAGCATTTT. As protein: CASSIYRGLIRAQHF.

This clonotype came up many times. The V call is TRBV12-3 or TRBV12-4, the J call TRBJ1-3; D unresolved. This CDR3 is 13 amino acids long. Trimming left V 7 bases short and J 2 bases short, with 9 bases between. The CDR3 DNA reads TGTGCCAGCACGAGAATTACTGGAAACACCATATATTTT. It encodes CASTRITGNTIYF.

This clonotype was picked up many times. The rearrangement joins TRBV5-1 to TRBJ1-6; TRBD1 aligns across 9 bases. Germline V gene sequence: CDR1 SGHRS, CDR2 YFSETQ. This CDR3 contains 14 residues. Losses at the gene ends were 5 bases for V and 9 bases for J; bases not matched to a gene: 6. The CDR3 bases are TGCGCCAGCAGTCGGACAGGGGCAGGTTCACCCCTCCACTTT. Residues: CASSRTGAGSPLHF.

This sequence joins TRBV20-1 and TRBJ1-5; TRBD1 might be the D (5 bases). Deletions cut 3 bases from V and 6 bases from J, with 15 bases between. Per the germline V gene, CDR1 is DFQATT and CDR2 is SNEGSKA (reference sequence). This CDR3 region has 14 residues. DNA of the CDR3: TGCAGTGCTAGCCCAGACAGAGGGGCTCAGCCCCAGCATTTT. Encoded protein: CSASPDRGAQPQHF.

The rearrangement links TRBV12-3 or TRBV12-4 to TRBJ1-1; D not resolved. The V end lost 6 bases, the J end lost 1 base, and 9 bases lay between the germline ends. This CDR3 comprises 13 residues. The CDR3 sequence: CASSFTPNTEAFF. The CDR3 DNA sequence: TGTGCCAGCAGCTTTACACCGAACACTGAAGCTTTCTTT.

A few counts support this clonotype. The chain joins TRBV12-3 or TRBV12-4 to TRBJ1-2; 7 positions match TRBD1. The CDR3 covers 14 residues. V shed 0 bases, J shed 6 bases, and the junction held 4 bases outside the gene matches. In DNA form, the CDR3 reads TGTGCCAGCAGTTTAGCAGGGGGCGAGCATGGCTACACCTTC. This translates into CASSLAGGEHGYTF.

Many counts were recorded for this clonotype. The J gene is TRBJ1-6, the V gene TRBV12-3 or TRBV12-4, with no clear D. The CDR3 runs 15 residues. The ends were cut back, 3 bases at V and 5 bases at J, with 11 bases in the middle. CDR3 DNA: TGTGCCAGCAGTTTTCGGCAGAAAGATAATTCACCCCTCCACTTT. Translating gives CASSFRQKDNSPLHF.

The V and J genes are TRBV5-1 and TRBJ1-4, with a tentative D call TRBD1 (5 bases). This CDR3 region has 11 residues. The germline V and J ends were trimmed by 0 bases and 12 bases, with 6 bases remaining between them. Germline V gene lookup returns CDR1 SGHRS and CDR2 YFSETQ. CDR3 region: CASSLAGQLFF. The CDR3 DNA reads TGCGCCAGCAGCTTGGCGGGGCAACTGTTTTTT.

This chain links TRBV10-2 with TRBJ2-1, with 9 bases lining up with TRBD2. CDR1 WSHSY and CDR2 SAAADI come from the germline V gene. J lost 4 bases, V lost 4 bases, and 2 bases had no gene match. The CDR3 sequence is 14 residues long. The CDR3 region has the DNA TGCGCCAGCAGTGCTAGCGGGGTTTACAATGAGCAGTTCTTC. Amino acids: CASSASGVYNEQFF.

The table lists this clonotype with many counts. The J gene is TRBJ1-6, the V gene TRBV25-1; D remains ambiguous. V was trimmed by 4 bases and J by 4 bases, leaving 5 bases between them. The CDR3 runs 13 residues. The V gene's germline CDR1 is MGHDK and CDR2 SYGVNS. The CDR3 reads CASSASYNSPLHF. The CDR3 nucleotides are TGTGCCAGCAGTGCCAGTTATAATTCACCCCTCCACTTT. Together with reference TRBV25-1 and TRBJ1-6, the CDR3 gives the full variable domain: EADIYQTPRYLVIGTGKKITLECSQTMGHDKMYWYQQDPGMELHLIHYSYGVNSTEKGDLSSESTVSRIRTEHFPLTLESARPSHTSQYLCASSASYNSPLHFGNGTRLTVT.

This clonotype was seen repeatedly, ten times or more. The chain carries TRBV5-1 and TRBJ2-2, with D possibly being TRBD2 (5 bases). CDR1 is SGHRS and CDR2 is YFSETQ in the germline V gene. V gave up 4 bases and J gave up 0 bases, with 19 bases separating them. The CDR3 runs 18 residues. The CDR3 here is CASSLAHTGLTNTGELFF. In DNA, the CDR3 is TGCGCCAGCAGCCTAGCCCATACTGGACTCACGAACACCGGGGAGCTGTTTTTT.

This clonotype has a handful of counts. This sequence joins TRBV28 and TRBJ2-7; D possibly matches TRBD1 or TRBD2 (6 bases each). V was trimmed by 4 bases and J by 2 bases, leaving 18 bases between them. In germline, CDR1 is MDHEN, CDR2 SYDVKM. This CDR3 spans 16 amino acids. The CDR3 spells CASSSLRAGGAYEQYF. The CDR3 DNA sequence: TGTGCCAGCAGTTCGCTTAGGGCCGGGGGCGCCTACGAGCAGTACTTC. Full variable domain (remainder filled in from reference TRBV28 and TRBJ2-7): DVKVTQSSRYLVKRTGEKVFLECVQDMDHENMFWYRQDPGLGLRLIYFSYDVKMKEKGDIPEGYSVSREKKERFSLILESASTNQTSMYLCASSSLRAGGAYEQYFGPGTRLTVT.

This clonotype was recorded a few times. V usage is TRBV18 and J usage is TRBJ2-1; a possible D gene is TRBD2 (6 bases). The CDR3 has 19 residues. V lost 6 bases and J lost 1, with 25 bases in between. Germline loops: CDR1 KGHSH, CDR2 LQKENI. CDR3 sequence: CASSPSRAGGAFSYNEQFF. The CDR3 nucleotides are TGTGCCAGCTCCCCATCCAGGGCGGGCGGGGCGTTTTCCTACAATGAGCAGTTCTTC.

This chain connects TRBV7-2 to TRBJ2-7; the D is unclear. The CDR3 spans 13 residues. Germline CDR1 reads SGHTA; CDR2 reads FQGNSA. V lost 3 bases to trimming and J lost 7 bases, with 13 bases between them. The CDR3 protein is CASSFGVLGEQYF. Written as DNA, the CDR3 is TGTGCCAGCAGCTTCGGCGTTTTGGGGGAGCAGTACTTC.